These 5 T cell receptor beta chains were all obtained from the same sample, sequenced in a study of sequential checkpoint blockade in melanoma. Here immunoSEQ multiplex PCR was the method, and the copy in TCRdb shows in-frame clones only, minus some. The data hold around 2,100 clones, with 20% to 25% observed a single time. Sample treatment: randomized to nivolumab then ipilimumab (arm A) or the reverse (arm B). The starting material was tumor tissue (inferred from file names), obtained from a patient given nivolumab and ipilimumab in sequence. The receptors come from a human donor with melanoma.

The chain recombines TRBV5-1 with TRBJ1-1; D is undetermined. Looked up from germline, CDR1 is SGHRS and CDR2 is YFSETQ. With 4 bases removed from V and 0 bases from J, the gap between germline ends came to 13 bases. The CDR3 sequence is 15 residues long. The CDR3 region has the DNA TGCGCCAGCAGCCCAGATCCCTCGGTGAACACTGAAGCTTTCTTT. It specifies CASSPDPSVNTEAFF.

In its sample, this clone ranks as medium-sized (0.01 to 0.1%). J is TRBJ2-3 and V is TRBV4-1; no clear D gene. The CDR3 spans 15 residues. The germline V and J ends were trimmed by 0 bases and 0 bases, with 7 bases remaining between them. Germline values: CDR1 MGHRA, CDR2 YSYEKL. The CDR3 loop is CASSQDTSSTDTQYF. The CDR3 DNA follows: TGCGCCAGCAGCCAAGACACGTCAAGCACAGATACGCAGTATTTT.

The chain carries TRBV5-1 and TRBJ2-1, with 9 bases aligning to TRBD2. V lost 0 bases to trimming and J lost 6 bases; unmatched junction nucleotides: 7. CDR3 length: 16 amino acids. Germline CDR1 reads SGHRS; CDR2 reads YFSETQ. The CDR3 DNA sequence: TGCGCCAGCAGCTTGGGGCCGCCTAGCGGGGTCAATGAGCAGTTCTTC. Translated: CASSLGPPSGVNEQFF. Full variable domain (remainder filled in from reference TRBV5-1 and TRBJ2-1): KAGVTQTPRYLIKTRGQQVTLSCSPISGHRSVSWYQQTPGQGLQFLFEYFSETQRNKGNFPGRFSGRQFSNSRSEMNVSTLELGDSALYLCASSLGPPSGVNEQFFGPGTRLTVL.

This clone was detected only a few times. The chain links TRBV30 to TRBJ1-5; a possible D gene is TRBD1 (5 bases). Germline V gene sequence: CDR1 GTSNPN, CDR2 SVGIG (reference sequence). This CDR3 has 13 amino acids. Trimming took 1 base from V and 7 from J, leaving 11 bases between them. Here the CDR3 DNA reads TGTGCCTGGAGTGGGGGCCCTGGGCAGCCCCAGCATTTT. This sequence encodes CAWSGGPGQPQHF.

This clone was counted only a few times. The chain carries TRBV6-8 and TRBJ2-5; possibly TRBD1 or TRBD2 for D (5 bases each). This CDR3 has 14 residues. The V and J ends lost 0 bases and 7 bases respectively, with 12 bases between them. The V gene's germline CDR1 is MNHGY and CDR2 SAAAGT. CDR3 residues: CASSYSGVTGTQYF. CDR3 DNA: TGTGCCAGCAGTTACTCGGGGGTCACCGGGACCCAGTACTTC.